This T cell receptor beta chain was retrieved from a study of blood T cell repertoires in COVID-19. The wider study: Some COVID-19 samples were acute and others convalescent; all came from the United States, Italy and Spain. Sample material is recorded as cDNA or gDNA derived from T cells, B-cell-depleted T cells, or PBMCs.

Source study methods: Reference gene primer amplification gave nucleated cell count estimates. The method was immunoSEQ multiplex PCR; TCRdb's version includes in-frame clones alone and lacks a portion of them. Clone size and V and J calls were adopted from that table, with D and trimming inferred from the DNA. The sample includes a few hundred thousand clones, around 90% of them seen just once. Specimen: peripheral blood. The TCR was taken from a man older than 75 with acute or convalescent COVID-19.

The CDR3 spells CASSNRGQGVSPLHF. The CDR3 nucleotides are TGTGCCAGCAGTAACCGTGGACAGGGGGTTTCACCCCTCCACTTT. The V gene is TRBV6-5, the J gene TRBJ1-6; TRBD1 aligns across 10 bases. This CDR3 region has 15 residues. V dropped 5 bases and J dropped 9; count of bases not matched to a gene: 7. Germline loops: CDR1 MNHEY, CDR2 SVGAGI.